The rows below give T cell receptor beta chains drawn from one sample of a study of T cell responses to AZD1222 COVID-19 vaccine. Produced via immunoSEQ multiplex PCR; TCRdb's table is partial and in-frame only. The table includes 120,000 or so clones, about 87% detected once. This specimen consisted of peripheral blood, obtained on day 0 of AZD1222 vaccination. The receptors come from an adult in good health. Each CDR3 is given with its conserved first and last residue. The D gene is left open where the match is weak. Part of the rows lack a size; the others show once, few, many or a class for expanded clones.

clone size	V gene	J gene	D gene	CDR3 protein	CDR3 DNA
NA	TRBV30	TRBJ1-1	TRBD1	CAWSGGTGKTEAFF	TGTGCCTGGAGTGGAGGGACAGGGAAGACTGAAGCTTTCTTT
NA	TRBV5-1	TRBJ2-3	TRBD2	CASISAGEPGDTQYF	TGCGCCAGCATTTCGGCGGGAGAACCGGGGGATACGCAGTATTTT
NA	TRBV2	TRBJ1-1	NA	CASTGRRNTEAFF	TGTGCCAGCACAGGGAGGCGGAACACTGAAGCTTTCTTT
NA	TRBV4-2	TRBJ1-2	NA	CASSQEGRGTLHGYTF	TGTGCCAGCAGCCAAGAAGGAAGGGGTACGCTCCATGGCTACACCTTC
NA	TRBV10-1	TRBJ1-5	NA	CASSESGQPQHF	TGCGCCAGCAGTGAATCGGGTCAGCCCCAGCATTTT
NA	TRBV2	TRBJ2-3	TRBD2	CASSELAGAGDTQYF	TGTGCCAGCAGTGAATTAGCGGGAGCTGGGGATACGCAGTATTTT
NA	TRBV28	TRBJ2-3	TRBD1	CATRDSRADTQYF	TGTGCCACCCGGGACAGTAGGGCAGATACGCAGTATTTT
NA	TRBV24-1	TRBJ1-2	NA	CATSDWGFSGYTF	TGTGCCACCAGTGATTGGGGTTTCTCTGGCTACACCTTC
NA	TRBV6-5	TRBJ2-7	TRBD2	CASYSKGLTYEQYF	TGTGCCAGCTATTCCAAGGGACTAACCTACGAGCAGTACTTC
NA	TRBV5-1	TRBJ2-7	NA	CASRYTGTSSYEQYF	TGCGCCAGCAGGTACACAGGGACGAGCTCCTACGAGCAGTACTTC
NA	TRBV18	TRBJ1-2	NA	CASSPGTYWGYTF	TGTGCCAGCTCACCAGGGACTTACTGGGGCTACACCTTC
NA	TRBV2	TRBJ2-7	NA	CASSASGASYYEQYF	TGTGCCAGCAGTGCCTCAGGGGCCTCCTACTACGAGCAGTACTTC
once	TRBV30	TRBJ1-1	NA	CAWSVSYTEAFF	TGTGCCTGGAGTGTGTCGTACACTGAAGCTTTCTTT
NA	TRBV19	TRBJ1-2	NA	CASSSRGGTNYGYTF	TGTGCCAGTAGTTCCCGGGGCGGGACCAACTATGGCTACACCTTC
NA	TRBV2	TRBJ2-5	NA	CASSGSLGETQYF	TGTGCCAGCAGTGGGTCCCTGGGAGAGACCCAGTACTTC
NA	TRBV30	TRBJ2-3	TRBD2	CAWAQRGPSTDTQYF	TGTGCCTGGGCTCAGCGGGGGCCTAGCACAGATACGCAGTATTTT
NA	TRBV9	TRBJ2-7	TRBD1	CASSVGQGTYEQYF	TGTGCCAGCAGCGTAGGACAGGGGACGTACGAGCAGTACTTC
NA	TRBV4-3	TRBJ1-5	NA	CASSQAFRQPQHF	TGCGCCAGCAGCCAAGCGTTTCGGCAGCCCCAGCATTTT
NA	TRBV10-3	TRBJ1-1	NA	CAISESTGVNTEAFF	TGTGCCATCAGTGAGTCGACGGGTGTGAACACTGAAGCTTTCTTT
NA	TRBV30	TRBJ2-7	NA	CAWSTRDEQYF	TGTGCCTGGAGCACTCGGGACGAGCAGTACTTC
NA	TRBV12-3/TRBV12-4	TRBJ1-3	NA	CASSLVRNTIYF	TGTGCCAGCAGTTTGGTCAGAAACACCATATATTTT
NA	TRBV27	TRBJ2-1	TRBD2	CASSFLAGDSEQFF	TGTGCCAGCAGTTTCTTAGCGGGGGACTCTGAGCAGTTCTTC
few	TRBV5-1	TRBJ1-2	NA	CASSLVTNYGYTF	TGCGCCAGCAGCTTGGTGACAAACTATGGCTACACCTTC
NA	TRBV30	TRBJ1-3	NA	CAWVGESGNTIYF	TGTGCCTGGGTCGGGGAGTCTGGAAACACCATATATTTT
NA	TRBV5-6	TRBJ2-2	NA	CASSLTSYAGELFF	TGTGCCAGCAGCTTGACTAGCTACGCCGGGGAGCTGTTTTTT
NA	TRBV5-4	TRBJ2-1	NA	CASSLDPEFEQFF	TGTGCCAGCAGCTTGGATCCAGAATTTGAGCAGTTCTTC
once	TRBV6-1	TRBJ1-6	NA	CASSELGVRLDSPLHF	TGTGCCAGCAGTGAACTCGGTGTCCGATTGGATTCACCCCTCCACTTT
NA	TRBV5-6	TRBJ2-7	NA	CASSFILGREQYF	TGTGCCAGCAGCTTCATACTAGGAAGGGAGCAGTACTTC
NA	TRBV6-5	TRBJ1-1	NA	CASSHTRNTEAFF	TGTGCCAGCAGCCATACACGGAACACTGAAGCTTTCTTT
once	TRBV7-8	TRBJ2-2	TRBD2	CASSLEWASGGLAGELFF	TGTGCCAGCAGCTTAGAGTGGGCCAGCGGGGGTTTAGCCGGGGAGCTGTTTTTT
NA	TRBV7-3	TRBJ2-1	TRBD2	CASSFELAGPSSYNEQFF	TGTGCCAGCAGCTTCGAACTAGCGGGACCATCCTCATACAATGAGCAGTTCTTC
NA	TRBV7-2	TRBJ2-5	TRBD2	CASSFGGSKETQYF	TGTGCCAGCAGCTTCGGCGGGAGTAAAGAGACCCAGTACTTC
NA	TRBV3-1/TRBV3-2	TRBJ1-1	TRBD1	CASSLADRAAFF	TGTGCCAGCAGCCTGGCCGACAGGGCAGCTTTCTTT
once	TRBV19	TRBJ2-1	TRBD1	CASSLDRGYNEQFF	TGTGCCAGTAGTTTGGACAGGGGATACAATGAGCAGTTCTTC
NA	TRBV19	TRBJ2-2	NA	CASSFEVRVVSSGELFF	TGTGCCAGTAGTTTCGAGGTTAGGGTGGTATCATCCGGGGAGCTGTTTTTT